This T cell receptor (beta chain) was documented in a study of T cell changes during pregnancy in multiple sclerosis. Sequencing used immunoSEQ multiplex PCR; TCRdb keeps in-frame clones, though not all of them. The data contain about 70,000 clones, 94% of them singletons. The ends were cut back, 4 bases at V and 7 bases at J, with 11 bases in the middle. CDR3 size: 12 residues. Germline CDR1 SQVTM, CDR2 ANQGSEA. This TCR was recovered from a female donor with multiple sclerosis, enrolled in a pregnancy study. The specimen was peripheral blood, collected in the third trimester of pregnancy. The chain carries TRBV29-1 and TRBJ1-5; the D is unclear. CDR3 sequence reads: CSVGEVEQPQHF. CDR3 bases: TGCAGCGTTGGGGAGGTCGAGCAGCCCCAGCATTTT.